These 12 T cell receptor beta chains share one sample of origin, sequenced in a study of neurological immune-mediated disorders. In TCRdb, the 5' RACE reads were re-called with MiXCR into one record per CDR3 protein. The repertoire holds tens of thousands of distinct CDR3 sequences, with approximately 5.8% as singletons. Time point here: longitudinal time-point 2. Sequencing was carried out using PBMCs. These TCRs come from a woman aged 55-70 years with multiple sclerosis.

In its sample, this clonotype was seen many times. The J gene is TRBJ2-7, the V gene TRBV28; 8 bases match TRBD1. The CDR3 extends over 15 amino acids. Unmatched junction bases numbered 11, after V lost 7 bases and J lost 3 bases. The germline gives CDR1 MDHEN, CDR2 SYDVKM. CDR3 sequence reads: CASTKGGTGNYEQYF. CDR3 in DNA: TGTGCCAGCACCAAAGGTGGGACAGGCAACTACGAGCAGTACTTC.

This clonotype was seen ten or more times. V gene TRBV7-9 combines with J gene TRBJ2-5; 8 nucleotides align to TRBD1. The CDR3 covers 15 residues. After removal of 5 bases from V and 1 base from J, the junction contained 6 bases not matched to a gene. CDR1 is SEHNR, CDR2 FQNEAQ, per germline (reference sequence). Here the CDR3 reads CASSAVQGVQETQYF. The CDR3, as DNA: TGTGCCAGCAGCGCGGTACAGGGGGTCCAAGAGACCCAGTACTTC.

This clonotype was recorded at least ten times. The chain employs TRBV5-1 and TRBJ2-2; D is possibly TRBD2 (5 bases). The CDR3 covers 13 residues. V lost 1 base and J lost 6, with 7 bases in between. CDR1 and CDR2 from the germline V gene are SGHRS and YFSETQ. The CDR3 reads CASSLLLAGELFF. CDR3 sequence (DNA): TGCGCCAGCAGCTTGCTACTAGCCGGGGAGCTGTTTTTT.

This clonotype was observed at least ten times. The V call is TRBV21-1, the J call TRBJ2-7. TRBV21-1 is flagged as a pseudogene. The CDR3 is made up of 12 amino acids. CDR3 DNA: TGTGCCAGCAGAAAGAGGCCCTACGAGCAGTACTTC. It translates to CASRKRPYEQYF.

This clonotype was seen ten or more times. This chain connects TRBV10-3 to TRBJ1-1; TRBD1 aligns across 7 bases. V trimming: 2 bases; J trimming: 1 base; junction bases outside the gene matches: 4. Germline V gene data show CDR1 as ENHRY and CDR2 as SYGVKD. This CDR3 is 15 amino acids long. This CDR3 reads CAISERGQQNTEAFF. The DNA for the CDR3 is TGTGCCATCAGTGAGAGGGGACAGCAGAACACTGAAGCTTTCTTT.

There are many counts of this clonotype. The V and J genes are TRBV9 and TRBJ2-7; no clear D gene. Germline lookup yields CDR1 SGDLS and CDR2 YYNGEE. V was shortened by 0 bases and J by 1 base, with 8 bases between the two germline ends. The CDR3 covers 14 residues. This chain's CDR3 is CASSVGVDSYEQYF. The DNA for the CDR3 is TGTGCCAGCAGCGTAGGGGTGGATTCCTACGAGCAGTACTTC. Full variable domain (outside the CDR3, taken from reference TRBV9 and TRBJ2-7): DSGVTQTPKHLITATGQRVTLRCSPRSGDLSVYWYQQSLDQGLQFLIQYYNGEERAKGNILERFSAQQFPDLHSELNLSSLELGDSALYFCASSVGVDSYEQYFGPGTRLTVT.

This clonotype was seen ten or more times. The V call is TRBV10-3, the J call TRBJ1-1; D is undetermined. Germline-derived CDR1 and CDR2 are ENHRY and SYGVKD. Trimming pared 10 bases from V and 1 base from J, leaving 13 bases between. The CDR3 has 13 residues. The CDR3 loop is CATERTANTEAFF. The CDR3 DNA follows: TGTGCCACAGAACGAACGGCGAACACTGAAGCTTTCTTT.

This clonotype was recorded at least ten times. The chain is built from TRBV5-4 and TRBJ1-5; D gene ambiguous. Deletions cut 4 bases from V and 3 bases from J, with 8 bases between. Germline V gives CDR1 SGHNT, CDR2 YYREEE (reference sequence). The CDR3 spans 13 residues. The CDR3 nucleotides read TGTGCCAGCAGCGTCGGATTCAATCAGCCCCAGCATTTT. This encodes CASSVGFNQPQHF.

At least ten counts were recorded for this clonotype. V is TRBV20-1 and J is TRBJ2-7; D gene ambiguous. With 5 bases removed from V and 6 bases from J, the gap between germline ends came to 11 bases. Germline V gives CDR1 DFQATT, CDR2 SNEGSKA (reference sequence). The CDR3 length is 11 residues. The CDR3 DNA sequence: TGCAGTGCTCCCCTCCAACTCGAGCAGTACTTC. Its translation: CSAPLQLEQYF.

Many counts were recorded for this clonotype. This rearrangement joins TRBV6-5 to TRBJ2-1; D unresolved. Deletions cut 2 bases from V and 7 bases from J, with 15 bases between. Looked up from germline, CDR1 is MNHEY and CDR2 is SVGAGI. The length of the CDR3 is 15 residues. The CDR3 coding sequence is TGTGCCAGCAGTTACCGGCAGGCCGGACGGAATGAGCAGTTCTTC. Encoded protein: CASSYRQAGRNEQFF.

In this sample, this clonotype turned up many times. The V gene is TRBV7-9, the J gene TRBJ1-3; 7 bases line up with TRBD1. The CDR3 spans 13 residues. Germline values: CDR1 SEHNR, CDR2 FQNEAQ (reference sequence). The V and J ends lost 5 bases and 8 bases, in that order; junction bases with no gene match: 6. This CDR3 is CASSLGTDHTIYF. Here the CDR3 DNA reads TGTGCCAGCAGCCTTGGGACAGATCACACCATATATTTT. Full variable domain (outside the CDR3, taken from reference TRBV7-9 and TRBJ1-3): DTGVSQNPRHKITKRGQNVTFRCDPISEHNRLYWYRQTLGQGPEFLTYFQNEAQLEKSRLLSDRFSAERPKGSFSTLEIQRTEQGDSAMYLCASSLGTDHTIYFGEGSWLTVV.

This clonotype was counted at least ten times. DNA for the CDR3: TGTGCCAGCAGCGAAGGGTACAGGGATGAAAAACTGTTTTTT. This encodes CASSEGYRDEKLFF. V usage is TRBV7-9 and J usage is TRBJ1-4; D might be TRBD1 (6 bases). Per germline, CDR1 SEHNR and CDR2 FQNEAQ (reference sequence). Between the trimmed V and J ends, which lost 5 bases and 6 bases, there was a span of 13 bases. The CDR3 has 14 amino acids.